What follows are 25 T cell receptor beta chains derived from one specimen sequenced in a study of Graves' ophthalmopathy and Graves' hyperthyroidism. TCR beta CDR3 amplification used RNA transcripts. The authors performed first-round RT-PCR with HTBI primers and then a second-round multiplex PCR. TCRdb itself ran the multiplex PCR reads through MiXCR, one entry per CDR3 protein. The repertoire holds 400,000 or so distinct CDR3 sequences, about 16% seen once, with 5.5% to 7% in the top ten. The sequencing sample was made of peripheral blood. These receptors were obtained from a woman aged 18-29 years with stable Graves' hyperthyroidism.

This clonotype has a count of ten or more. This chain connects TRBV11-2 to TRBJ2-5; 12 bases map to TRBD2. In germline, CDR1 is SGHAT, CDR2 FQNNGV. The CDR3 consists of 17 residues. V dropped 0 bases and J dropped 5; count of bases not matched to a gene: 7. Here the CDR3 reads CASSLDGTTSGGETQYF. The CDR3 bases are TGTGCCAGCAGCTTAGATGGAACGACTAGCGGGGGCGAGACCCAGTACTTC.

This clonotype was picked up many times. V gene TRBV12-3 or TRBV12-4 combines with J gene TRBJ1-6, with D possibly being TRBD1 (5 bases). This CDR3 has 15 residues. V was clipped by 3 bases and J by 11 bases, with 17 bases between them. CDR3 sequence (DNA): TGTGCCAGCAGTTTGGGGACGGCCCAAGGGGCACCCCTCCACTTT. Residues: CASSLGTAQGAPLHF.

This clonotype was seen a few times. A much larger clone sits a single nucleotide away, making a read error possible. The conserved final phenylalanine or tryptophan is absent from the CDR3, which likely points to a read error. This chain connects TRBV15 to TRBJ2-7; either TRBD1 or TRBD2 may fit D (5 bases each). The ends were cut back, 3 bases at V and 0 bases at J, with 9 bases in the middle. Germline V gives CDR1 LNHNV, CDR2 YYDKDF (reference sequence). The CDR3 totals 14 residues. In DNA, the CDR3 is TGTGCCACCAGCAGGGGGGTCAGCTCCTACGAGCAGTACCTC. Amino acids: CATSRGVSSYEQYL.

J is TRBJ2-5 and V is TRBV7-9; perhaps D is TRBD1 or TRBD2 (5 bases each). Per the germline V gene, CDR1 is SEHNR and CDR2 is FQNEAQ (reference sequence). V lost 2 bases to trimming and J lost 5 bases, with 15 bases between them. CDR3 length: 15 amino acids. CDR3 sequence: CASSLLRGQGETQYF. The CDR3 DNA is TGTGCCAGCAGCTTACTACGAGGGCAGGGTGAGACCCAGTACTTC.

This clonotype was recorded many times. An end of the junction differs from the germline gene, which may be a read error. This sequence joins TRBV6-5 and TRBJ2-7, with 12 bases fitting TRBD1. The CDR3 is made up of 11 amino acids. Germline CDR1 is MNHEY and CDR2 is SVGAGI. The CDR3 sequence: CASSLGQGANF. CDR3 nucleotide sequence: TGTGCCAGCAGTTTGGGACAGGGGGCTAACTTC.

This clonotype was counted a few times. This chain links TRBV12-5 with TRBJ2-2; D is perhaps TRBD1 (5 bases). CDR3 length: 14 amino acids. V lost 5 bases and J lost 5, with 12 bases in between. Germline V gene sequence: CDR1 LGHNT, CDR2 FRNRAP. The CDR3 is CASGLLGATGELFF. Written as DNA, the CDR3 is TGTGCTAGTGGTCTGCTAGGGGCAACCGGGGAGCTGTTTTTT.

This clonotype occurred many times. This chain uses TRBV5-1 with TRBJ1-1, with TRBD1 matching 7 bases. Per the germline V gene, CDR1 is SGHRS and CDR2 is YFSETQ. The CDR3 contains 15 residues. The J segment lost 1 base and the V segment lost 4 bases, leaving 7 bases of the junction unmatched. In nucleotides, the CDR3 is TGCGCCAGCAGCCCTTTGACAGGGACGAACACTGAAGCTTTCTTT. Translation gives CASSPLTGTNTEAFF.

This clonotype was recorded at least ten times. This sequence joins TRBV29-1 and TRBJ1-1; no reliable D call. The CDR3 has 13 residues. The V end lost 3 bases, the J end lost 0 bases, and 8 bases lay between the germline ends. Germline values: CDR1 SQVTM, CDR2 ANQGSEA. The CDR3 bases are TGCAGCGTTGAGCGAACACTGAACACTGAAGCTTTCTTT. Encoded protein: CSVERTLNTEAFF.

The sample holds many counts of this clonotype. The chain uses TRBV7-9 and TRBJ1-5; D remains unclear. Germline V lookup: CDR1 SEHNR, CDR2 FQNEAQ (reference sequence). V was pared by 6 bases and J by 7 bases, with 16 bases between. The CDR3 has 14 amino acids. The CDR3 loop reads CASSLAGGGQPQHF. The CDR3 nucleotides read TGTGCCAGCAGTTTGGCAGGAGGCGGGCAGCCCCAGCATTTT.

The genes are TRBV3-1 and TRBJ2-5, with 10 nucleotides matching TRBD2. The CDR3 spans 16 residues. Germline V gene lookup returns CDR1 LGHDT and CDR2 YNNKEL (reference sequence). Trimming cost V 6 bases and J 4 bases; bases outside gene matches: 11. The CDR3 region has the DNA TGTGCCAGCAGAGTTGGCCCAGCGGGGGGGGCAGAGACCCAGTACTTC. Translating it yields CASRVGPAGGAETQYF.

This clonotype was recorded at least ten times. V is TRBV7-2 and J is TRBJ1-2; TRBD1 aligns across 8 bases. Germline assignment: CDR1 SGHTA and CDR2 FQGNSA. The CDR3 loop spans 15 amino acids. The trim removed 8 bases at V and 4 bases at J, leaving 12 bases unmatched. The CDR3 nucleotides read TGTGCCAGCGGGCTTAAGTGGACAGGGCGCTATGGCTACACCTTC. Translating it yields CASGLKWTGRYGYTF.

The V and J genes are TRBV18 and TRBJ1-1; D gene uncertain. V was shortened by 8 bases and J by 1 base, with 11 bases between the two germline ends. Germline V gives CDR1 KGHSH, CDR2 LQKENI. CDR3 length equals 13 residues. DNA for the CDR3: TGTGCCAGCCGCACCGCCCCGAACACTGAAGCTTTCTTT. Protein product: CASRTAPNTEAFF.

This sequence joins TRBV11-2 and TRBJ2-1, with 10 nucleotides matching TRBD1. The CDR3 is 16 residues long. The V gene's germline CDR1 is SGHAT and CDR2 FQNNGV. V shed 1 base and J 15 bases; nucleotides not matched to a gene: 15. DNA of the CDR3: TGTGCCAGCAGCTTAGTCGCAGGGACAGGGGTCCTCACGGGGTTCTTC. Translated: CASSLVAGTGVLTGFF.

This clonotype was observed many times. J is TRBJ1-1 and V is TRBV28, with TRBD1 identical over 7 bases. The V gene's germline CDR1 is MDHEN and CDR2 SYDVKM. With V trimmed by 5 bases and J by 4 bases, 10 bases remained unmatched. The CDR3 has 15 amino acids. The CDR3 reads CASSRRQGSITEAFF. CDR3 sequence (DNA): TGTGCCAGCAGTCGACGACAGGGTTCGATCACTGAAGCTTTCTTT.

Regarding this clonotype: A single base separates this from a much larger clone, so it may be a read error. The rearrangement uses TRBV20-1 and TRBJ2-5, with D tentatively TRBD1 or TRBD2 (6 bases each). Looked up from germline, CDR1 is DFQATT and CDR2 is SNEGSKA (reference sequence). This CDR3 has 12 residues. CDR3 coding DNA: TGCAGCTCCGGGGGCGCGGGGGAGACCCAGTACTTC. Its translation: CSSGGAGETQYF.

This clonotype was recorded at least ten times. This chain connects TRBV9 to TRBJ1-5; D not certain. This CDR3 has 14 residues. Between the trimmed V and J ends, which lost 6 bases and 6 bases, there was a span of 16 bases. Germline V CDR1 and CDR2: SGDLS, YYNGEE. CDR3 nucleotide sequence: TGTGCCAGCAATCCCCGCGGGCACTCTCAGCCCCAGCATTTT. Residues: CASNPRGHSQPQHF.

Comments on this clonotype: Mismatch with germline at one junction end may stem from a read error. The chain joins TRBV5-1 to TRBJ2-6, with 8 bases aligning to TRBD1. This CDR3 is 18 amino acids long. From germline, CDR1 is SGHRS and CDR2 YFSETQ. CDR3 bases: TGCGCCAGCGCCCCGGAGGGACAGGCAAGCTCTGGGACCAACGTCCTGACTTTC. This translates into CASAPEGQASSGTNVLTF.

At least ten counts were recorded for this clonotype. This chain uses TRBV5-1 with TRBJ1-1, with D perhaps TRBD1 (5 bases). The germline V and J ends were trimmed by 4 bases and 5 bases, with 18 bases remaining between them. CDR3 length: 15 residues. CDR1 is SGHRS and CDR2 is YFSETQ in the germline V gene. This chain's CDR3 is CASSLLGPAGTEAFF. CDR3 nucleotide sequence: TGCGCCAGCAGCCTGCTGGGACCTGCTGGGACTGAAGCTTTCTTT.

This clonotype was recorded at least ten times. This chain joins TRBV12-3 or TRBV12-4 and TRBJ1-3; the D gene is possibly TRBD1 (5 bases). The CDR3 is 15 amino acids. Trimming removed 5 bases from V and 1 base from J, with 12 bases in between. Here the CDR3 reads CASSGGLDSGNTIYF. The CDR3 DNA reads TGTGCCAGCAGTGGGGGACTGGATTCTGGAAACACCATATATTTT.

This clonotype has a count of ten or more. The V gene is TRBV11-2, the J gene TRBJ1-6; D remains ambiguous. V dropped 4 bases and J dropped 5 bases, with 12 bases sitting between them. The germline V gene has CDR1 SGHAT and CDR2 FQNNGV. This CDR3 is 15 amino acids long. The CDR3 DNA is TGTGCCAGCAGCTCTGGGATCCTTAATAATTCACCCCTCCACTTT. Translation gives CASSSGILNNSPLHF. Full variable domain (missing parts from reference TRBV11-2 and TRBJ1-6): EAGVAQSPRYKIIEKRQSVAFWCNPISGHATLYWYQQILGQGPKLLIQFQNNGVVDDSQLPKDRFSAERLKGVDSTLKIQPAKLEDSAVYLCASSSGILNNSPLHFGNGTRLTVT.

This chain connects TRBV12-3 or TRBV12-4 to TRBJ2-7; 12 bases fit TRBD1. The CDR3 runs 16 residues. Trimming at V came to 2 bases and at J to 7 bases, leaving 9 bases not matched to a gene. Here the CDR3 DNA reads TGTGCCAGCAGTTTATTCCAGGGACAGGGGGCGCGGGAGCAGTACTTC. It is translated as CASSLFQGQGAREQYF.

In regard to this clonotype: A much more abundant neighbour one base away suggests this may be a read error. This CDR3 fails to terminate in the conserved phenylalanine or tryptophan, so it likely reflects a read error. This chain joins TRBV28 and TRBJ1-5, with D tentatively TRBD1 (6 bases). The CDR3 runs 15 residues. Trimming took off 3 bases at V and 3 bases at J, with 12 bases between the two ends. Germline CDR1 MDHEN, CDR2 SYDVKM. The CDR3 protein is CASSFSQGNNQPQHL. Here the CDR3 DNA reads TGTGCCAGCAGTTTTTCACAGGGAAACAATCAGCCCCAGCATTTG.

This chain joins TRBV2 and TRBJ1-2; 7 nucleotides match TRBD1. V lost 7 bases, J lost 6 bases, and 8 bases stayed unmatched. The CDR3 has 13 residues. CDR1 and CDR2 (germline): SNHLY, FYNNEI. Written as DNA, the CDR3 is TGTGCCAGCACCGGAGACAGGGAGGATGGCTACACCTTC. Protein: CASTGDREDGYTF.

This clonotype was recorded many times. CDR3 sequence: CASSFDGYTF. The CDR3 region has the DNA TGTGCCAGCAGTTTTGATGGCTACACCTTC. The chain links TRBV6-1 to TRBJ1-2; D ambiguous. Trimming left V 5 bases short and J 6 bases short, with 4 bases between. The CDR3 runs 10 residues. The germline V gene encodes CDR1 MNHNS and CDR2 SASEGT.

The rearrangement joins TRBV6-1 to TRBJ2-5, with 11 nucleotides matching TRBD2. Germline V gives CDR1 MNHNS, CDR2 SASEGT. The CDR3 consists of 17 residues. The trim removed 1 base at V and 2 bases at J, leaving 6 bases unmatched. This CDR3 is CASSEVAASGGQETQYF. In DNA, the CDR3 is TGTGCCAGCAGTGAAGTAGCGGCTAGCGGGGGGCAAGAGACCCAGTACTTC.